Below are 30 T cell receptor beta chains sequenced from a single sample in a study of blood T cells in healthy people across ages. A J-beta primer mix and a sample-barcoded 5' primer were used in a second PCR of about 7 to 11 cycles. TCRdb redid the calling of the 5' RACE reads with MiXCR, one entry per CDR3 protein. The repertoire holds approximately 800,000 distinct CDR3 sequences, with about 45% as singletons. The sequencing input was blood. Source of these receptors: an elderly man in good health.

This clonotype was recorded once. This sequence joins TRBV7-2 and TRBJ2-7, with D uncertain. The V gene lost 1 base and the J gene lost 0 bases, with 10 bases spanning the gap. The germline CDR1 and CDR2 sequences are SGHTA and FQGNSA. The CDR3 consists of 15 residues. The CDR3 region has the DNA TGTGCCAGCAGCTTAGATTTTCAAAGCTCCTACGAGCAGTACTTC. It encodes CASSLDFQSSYEQYF. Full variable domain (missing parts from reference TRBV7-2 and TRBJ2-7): GAGVSQSPSNKVTEKGKDVELRCDPISGHTALYWYRQSLGQGLEFLIYFQGNSAPDKSGLPSDRFSAERTGGSVSTLTIQRTQQEDSAVYLCASSLDFQSSYEQYFGPGTRLTVT.

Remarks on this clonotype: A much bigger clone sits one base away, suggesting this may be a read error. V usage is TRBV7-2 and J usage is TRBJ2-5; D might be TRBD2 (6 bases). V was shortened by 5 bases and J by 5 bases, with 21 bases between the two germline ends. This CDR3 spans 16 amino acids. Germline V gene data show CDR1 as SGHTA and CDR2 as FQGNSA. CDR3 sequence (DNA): TGTGCCAGCAGCCCCAAACGGCGAGCGGGTACGGAGACCCAGTACTTC. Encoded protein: CASSPKRRAGTETQYF.

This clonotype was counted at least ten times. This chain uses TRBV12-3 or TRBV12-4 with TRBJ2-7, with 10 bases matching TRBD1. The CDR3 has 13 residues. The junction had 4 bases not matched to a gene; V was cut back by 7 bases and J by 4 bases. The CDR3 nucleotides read TGTGCCAGCACACCGGGACAGGGGTACGAGCAGTACTTC. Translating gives CASTPGQGYEQYF.

The CDR3 sequence: CAWKLEGNQPQHF. The DNA for the CDR3 is TGTGCCTGGAAGTTAGAGGGGAATCAGCCCCAGCATTTT. The chain combines TRBV30 with TRBJ1-5; possible D gene TRBD1, 5 bases. The V end was cut by 4 bases, the J end by 4 bases, with 11 bases between. The germline V gene has CDR1 GTSNPN and CDR2 SVGIG (reference sequence). The length of the CDR3 is 13 residues.

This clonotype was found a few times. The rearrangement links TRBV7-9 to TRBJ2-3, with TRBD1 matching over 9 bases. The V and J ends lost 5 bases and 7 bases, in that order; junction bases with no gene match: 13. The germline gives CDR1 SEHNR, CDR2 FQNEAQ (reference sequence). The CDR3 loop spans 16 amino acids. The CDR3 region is CASSPYADRGGYTQYF. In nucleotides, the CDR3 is TGTGCCAGCAGCCCATACGCGGACAGGGGCGGTTATACGCAGTATTTT. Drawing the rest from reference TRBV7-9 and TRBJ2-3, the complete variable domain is DTGVSQNPRHKITKRGQNVTFRCDPISEHNRLYWYRQTLGQGPEFLTYFQNEAQLEKSRLLSDRFSAERPKGSFSTLEIQRTEQGDSAMYLCASSPYADRGGYTQYFGPGTRLTVL.

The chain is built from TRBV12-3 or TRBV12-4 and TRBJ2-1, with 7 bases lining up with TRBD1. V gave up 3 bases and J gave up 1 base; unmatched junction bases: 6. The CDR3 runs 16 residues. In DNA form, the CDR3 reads TGTGCCAGCAGTTTCAGACAGGGATTTTCCTACAATGAGCAGTTCTTC. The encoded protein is CASSFRQGFSYNEQFF.

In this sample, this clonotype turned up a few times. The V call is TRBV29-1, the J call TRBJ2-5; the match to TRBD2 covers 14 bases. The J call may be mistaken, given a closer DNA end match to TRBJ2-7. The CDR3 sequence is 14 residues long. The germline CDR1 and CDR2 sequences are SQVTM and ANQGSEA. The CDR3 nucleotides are TGCAGCGCCGGGACTAGCGGGAGAGACGGCGAGCAGTACTTC. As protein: CSAGTSGRDGEQYF.

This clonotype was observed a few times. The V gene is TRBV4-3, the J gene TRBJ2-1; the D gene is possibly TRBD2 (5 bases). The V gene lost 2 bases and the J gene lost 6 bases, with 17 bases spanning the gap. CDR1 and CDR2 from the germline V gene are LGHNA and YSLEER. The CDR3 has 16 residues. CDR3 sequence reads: CASSQLLDSPTNEQFF. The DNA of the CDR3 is TGCGCCAGCAGCCAATTGCTGGACTCACCGACCAATGAGCAGTTCTTC.

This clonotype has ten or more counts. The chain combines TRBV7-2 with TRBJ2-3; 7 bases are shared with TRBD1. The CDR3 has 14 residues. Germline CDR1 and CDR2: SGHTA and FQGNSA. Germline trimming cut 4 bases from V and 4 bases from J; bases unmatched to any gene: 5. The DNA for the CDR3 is TGTGCCAGCAGCTCGCCCGACAGGGCAGATACGCAGTATTTT. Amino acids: CASSSPDRADTQYF.

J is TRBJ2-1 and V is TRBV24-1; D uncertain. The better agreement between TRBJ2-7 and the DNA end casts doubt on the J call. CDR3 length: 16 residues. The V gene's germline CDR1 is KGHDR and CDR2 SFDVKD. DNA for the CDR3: TGTGCCACCAGTGAGTTGGACGGAGCCTCCTACAATGAGCAGTACTTC. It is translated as CATSELDGASYNEQYF.

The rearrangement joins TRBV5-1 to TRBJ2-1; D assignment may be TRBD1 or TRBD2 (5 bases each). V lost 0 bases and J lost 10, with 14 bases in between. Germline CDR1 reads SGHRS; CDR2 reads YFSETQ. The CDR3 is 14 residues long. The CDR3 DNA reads TGCGCCAGCAGCTTGGCAGGGACCCCCTACGAGCAGTTCTTC. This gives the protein CASSLAGTPYEQFF.

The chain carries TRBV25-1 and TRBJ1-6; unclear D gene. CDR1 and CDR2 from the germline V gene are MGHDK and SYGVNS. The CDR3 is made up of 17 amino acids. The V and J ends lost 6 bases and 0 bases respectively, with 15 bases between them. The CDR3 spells CASRGTSPSSYNSPLHF. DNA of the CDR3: TGTGCCAGCAGAGGCACGTCACCCAGCTCCTATAATTCACCCCTCCACTTT.

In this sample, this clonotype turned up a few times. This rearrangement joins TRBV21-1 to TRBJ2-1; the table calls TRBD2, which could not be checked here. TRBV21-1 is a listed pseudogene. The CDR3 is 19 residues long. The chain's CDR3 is CAETNTLTRGLAYYNEQFF. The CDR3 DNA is TGTGCCGAGACGAACACTCTAACTAGGGGACTAGCATACTACAATGAGCAGTTCTTC.

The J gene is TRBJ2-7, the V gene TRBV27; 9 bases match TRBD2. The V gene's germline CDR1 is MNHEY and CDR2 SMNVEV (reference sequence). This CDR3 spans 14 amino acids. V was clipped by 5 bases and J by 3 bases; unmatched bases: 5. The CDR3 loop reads CASSPGTSLYEQYF. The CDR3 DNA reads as TGTGCCAGCAGTCCCGGGACTAGCCTCTACGAGCAGTACTTC.

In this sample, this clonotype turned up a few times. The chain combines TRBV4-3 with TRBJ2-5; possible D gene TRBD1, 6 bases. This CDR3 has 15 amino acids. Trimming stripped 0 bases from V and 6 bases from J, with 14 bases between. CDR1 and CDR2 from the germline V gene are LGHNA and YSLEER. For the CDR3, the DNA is TGCGCCAGCAGCCAAGATCAGTCTAGGGGGAAGACCCAGTACTTC. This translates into CASSQDQSRGKTQYF.

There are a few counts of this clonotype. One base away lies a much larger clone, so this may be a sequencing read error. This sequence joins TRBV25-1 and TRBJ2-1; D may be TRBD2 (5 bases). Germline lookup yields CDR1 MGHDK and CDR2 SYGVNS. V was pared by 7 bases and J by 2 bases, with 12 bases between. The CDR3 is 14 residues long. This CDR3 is CASIPSGTYNEQFF. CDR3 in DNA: TGTGCCAGCATCCCCAGCGGAACCTACAATGAGCAGTTCTTC. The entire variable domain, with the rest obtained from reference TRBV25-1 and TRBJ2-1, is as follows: EADIYQTPRYLVIGTGKKITLECSQTMGHDKMYWYQQDPGMELHLIHYSYGVNSTEKGDLSSESTVSRIRTEHFPLTLESARPSHTSQYLCASIPSGTYNEQFFGPGTRLTVL.

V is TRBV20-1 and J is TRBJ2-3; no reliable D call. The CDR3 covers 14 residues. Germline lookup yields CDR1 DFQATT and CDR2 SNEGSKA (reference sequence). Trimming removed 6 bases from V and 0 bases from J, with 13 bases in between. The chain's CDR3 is CSATMMASTDTQYF. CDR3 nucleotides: TGCAGTGCAACCATGATGGCTAGCACAGATACGCAGTATTTT.

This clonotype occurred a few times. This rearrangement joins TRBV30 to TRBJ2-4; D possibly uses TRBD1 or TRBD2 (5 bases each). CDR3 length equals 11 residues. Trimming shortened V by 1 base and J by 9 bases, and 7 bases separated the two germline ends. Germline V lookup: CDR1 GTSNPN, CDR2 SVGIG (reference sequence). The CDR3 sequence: CAWSAGSIQYF. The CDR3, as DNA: TGTGCCTGGAGTGCAGGGAGCATTCAGTACTTC.

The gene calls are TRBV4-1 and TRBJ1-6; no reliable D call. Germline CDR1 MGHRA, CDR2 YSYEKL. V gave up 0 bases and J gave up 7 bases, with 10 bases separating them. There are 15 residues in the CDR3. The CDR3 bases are TGCGCCAGCAGCCAAGACATCGGGCAGAATTCACCCCTCCACTTT. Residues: CASSQDIGQNSPLHF.

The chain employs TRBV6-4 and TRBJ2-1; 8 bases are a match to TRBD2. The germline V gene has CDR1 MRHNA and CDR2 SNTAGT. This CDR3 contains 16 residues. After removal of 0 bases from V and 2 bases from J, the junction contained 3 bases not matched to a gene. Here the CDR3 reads CASSDSNSGTYNEQFF. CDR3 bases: TGTGCCAGCAGTGACTCTAATAGCGGGACCTACAATGAGCAGTTCTTC.

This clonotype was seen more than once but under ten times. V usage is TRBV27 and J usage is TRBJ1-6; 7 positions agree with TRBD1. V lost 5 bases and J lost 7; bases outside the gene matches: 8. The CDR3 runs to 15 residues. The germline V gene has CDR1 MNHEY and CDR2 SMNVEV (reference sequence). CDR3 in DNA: TGTGCCAGCAGTCAGCAGGGGGTGCGAAATTCACCCCTCCACTTT. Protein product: CASSQQGVRNSPLHF.

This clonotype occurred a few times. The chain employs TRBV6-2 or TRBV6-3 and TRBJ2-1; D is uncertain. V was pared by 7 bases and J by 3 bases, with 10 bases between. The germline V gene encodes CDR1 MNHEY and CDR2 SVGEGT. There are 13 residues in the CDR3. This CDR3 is CASNKDDYNEQFF. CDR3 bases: TGTGCCAGCAATAAGGACGACTACAATGAGCAGTTCTTC.

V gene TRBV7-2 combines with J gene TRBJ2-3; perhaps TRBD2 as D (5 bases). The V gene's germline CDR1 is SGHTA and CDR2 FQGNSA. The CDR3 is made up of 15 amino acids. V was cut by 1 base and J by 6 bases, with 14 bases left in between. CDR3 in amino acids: CASSLVPRGSDTQYF. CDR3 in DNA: TGTGCCAGCAGCTTAGTCCCCCGGGGTTCGGATACGCAGTATTTT.

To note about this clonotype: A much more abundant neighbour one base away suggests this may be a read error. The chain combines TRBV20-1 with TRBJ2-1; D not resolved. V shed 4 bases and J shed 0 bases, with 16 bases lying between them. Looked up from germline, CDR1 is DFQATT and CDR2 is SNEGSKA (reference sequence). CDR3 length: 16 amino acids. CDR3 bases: TGCAGTGCTAAACCCAGTGATCCGAGCTCCTACAATGAGCAGTTCTTC. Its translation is CSAKPSDPSSYNEQFF.

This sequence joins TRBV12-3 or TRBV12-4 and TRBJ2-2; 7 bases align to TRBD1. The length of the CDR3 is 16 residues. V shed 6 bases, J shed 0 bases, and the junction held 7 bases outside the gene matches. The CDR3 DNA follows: TGTGCCAGCAGCCGACAGGGCCTGCCGAACACCGGGGAGCTGTTTTTT. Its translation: CASSRQGLPNTGELFF.

CDR3 sequence reads: CASRAGGLNTQYF. The CDR3 bases are TGTGCCAGCAGGGCGGGAGGGCTTAATACGCAGTATTTT. The V gene is TRBV28, the J gene TRBJ2-3; 9 bases are a match to TRBD2. V dropped 6 bases and J dropped 7; count of bases not matched to a gene: 5. CDR1 is MDHEN and CDR2 is SYDVKM in the germline V gene. The CDR3 covers 13 residues.

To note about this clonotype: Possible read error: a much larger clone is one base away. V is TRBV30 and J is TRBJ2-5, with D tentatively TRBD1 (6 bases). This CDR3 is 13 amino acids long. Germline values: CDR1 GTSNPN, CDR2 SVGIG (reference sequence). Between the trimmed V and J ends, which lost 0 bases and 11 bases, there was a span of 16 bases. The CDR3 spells CAWSVDRLNEQYF. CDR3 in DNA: TGTGCCTGGAGTGTAGACAGGCTAAATGAGCAGTACTTC.

The CDR3 reads CSASRPSGSTDTQYF. CDR3 DNA sequence: TGCAGTGCTAGTCGCCCTAGCGGGAGCACAGATACGCAGTATTTT. V is TRBV20-1 and J is TRBJ2-3; TRBD2 matches 8 bases. CDR3 length: 15 amino acids. Per germline, CDR1 DFQATT and CDR2 SNEGSKA (reference sequence). J was trimmed by 0 bases and V by 3 bases; bases with no gene match: 5.

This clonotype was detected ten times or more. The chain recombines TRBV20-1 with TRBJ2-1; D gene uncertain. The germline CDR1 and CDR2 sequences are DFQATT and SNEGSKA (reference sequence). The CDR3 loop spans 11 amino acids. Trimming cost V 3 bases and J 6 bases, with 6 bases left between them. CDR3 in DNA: TGCAGTGCTAGCCTGCTCAATGAGCAGTTCTTC. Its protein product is CSASLLNEQFF.

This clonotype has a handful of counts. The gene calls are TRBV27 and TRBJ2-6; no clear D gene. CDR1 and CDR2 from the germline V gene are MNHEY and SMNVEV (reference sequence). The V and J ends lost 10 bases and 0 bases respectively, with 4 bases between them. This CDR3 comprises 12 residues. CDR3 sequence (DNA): TGTGCCACCATCTCTGGGGCCAACGTCCTGACTTTC. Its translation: CATISGANVLTF.